The present T cell receptor (beta chain) was sequenced within a study of response to subunit inactivated influenza vaccine. Study outcomes and limitations: The authors put forward the suggestion that each seasonal influenza vaccination may bring in only a limited number of new T cells.

This CDR3 has 14 residues. With V trimmed by 4 bases and J by 11 bases, 15 bases remained unmatched. Germline CDR1 DFQATT, CDR2 SNEGSKA (reference sequence). MiXCR, run by TCRdb on the RT-PCR reads, gives a single entry per CDR3 protein. The table lists hundreds of thousands of distinct CDR3 sequences, about 18% of them singletons, with approximately 10% in the top ten. Comment on this clonotype: As yet, its antigen is unknown.

This TCR came from a man aged 50 or older who received an inactivated influenza vaccine. The specimen comprised PBMCs from blood, sampled 5 to 6 days after vaccination. The V call is TRBV20-1, the J call TRBJ1-1; TRBD1 matches 8 bases. In nucleotides, the CDR3 is TGCAGTGCTACCATGGGACAGGTTGGGGTTGCGGCTTTCTTT. Amino acids: CSATMGQVGVAAFF.